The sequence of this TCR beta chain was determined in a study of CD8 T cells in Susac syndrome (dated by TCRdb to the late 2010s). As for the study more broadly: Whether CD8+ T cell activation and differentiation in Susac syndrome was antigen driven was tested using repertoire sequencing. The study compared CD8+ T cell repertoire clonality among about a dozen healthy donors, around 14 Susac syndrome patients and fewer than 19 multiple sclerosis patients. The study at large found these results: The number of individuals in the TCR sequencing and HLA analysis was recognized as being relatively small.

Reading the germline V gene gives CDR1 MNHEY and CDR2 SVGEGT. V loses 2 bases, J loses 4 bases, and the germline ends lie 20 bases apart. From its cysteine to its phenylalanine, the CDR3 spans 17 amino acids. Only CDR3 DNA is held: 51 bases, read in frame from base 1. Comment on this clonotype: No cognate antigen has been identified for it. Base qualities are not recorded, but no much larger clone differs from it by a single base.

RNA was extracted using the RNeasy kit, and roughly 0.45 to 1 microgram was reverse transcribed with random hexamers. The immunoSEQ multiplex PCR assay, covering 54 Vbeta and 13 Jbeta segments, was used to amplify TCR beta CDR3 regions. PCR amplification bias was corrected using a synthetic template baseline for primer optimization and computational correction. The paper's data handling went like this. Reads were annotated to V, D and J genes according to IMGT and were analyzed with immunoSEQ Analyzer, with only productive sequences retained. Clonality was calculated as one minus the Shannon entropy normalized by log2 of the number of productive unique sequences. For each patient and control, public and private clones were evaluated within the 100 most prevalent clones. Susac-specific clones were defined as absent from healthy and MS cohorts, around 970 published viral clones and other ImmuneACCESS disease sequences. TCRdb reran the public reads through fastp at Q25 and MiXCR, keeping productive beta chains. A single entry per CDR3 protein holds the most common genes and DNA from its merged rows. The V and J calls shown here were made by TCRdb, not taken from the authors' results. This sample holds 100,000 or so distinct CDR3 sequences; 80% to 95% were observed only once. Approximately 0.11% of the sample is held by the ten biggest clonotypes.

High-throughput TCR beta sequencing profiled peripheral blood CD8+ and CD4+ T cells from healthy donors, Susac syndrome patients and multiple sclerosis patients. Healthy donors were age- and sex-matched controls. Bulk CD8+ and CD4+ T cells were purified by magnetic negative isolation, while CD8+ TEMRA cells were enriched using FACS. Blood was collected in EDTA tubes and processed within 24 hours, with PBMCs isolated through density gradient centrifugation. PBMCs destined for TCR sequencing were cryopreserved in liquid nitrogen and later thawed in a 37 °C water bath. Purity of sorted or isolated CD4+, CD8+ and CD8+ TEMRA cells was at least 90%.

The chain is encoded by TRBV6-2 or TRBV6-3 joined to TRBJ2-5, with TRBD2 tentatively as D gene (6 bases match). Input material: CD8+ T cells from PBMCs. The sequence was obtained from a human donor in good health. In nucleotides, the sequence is TGTGCCAGCAGTTACGACGGGTTCCCGGGAGAGGGAGAGACCCAGTACTTC. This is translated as CASSYDGFPGEGETQYF.